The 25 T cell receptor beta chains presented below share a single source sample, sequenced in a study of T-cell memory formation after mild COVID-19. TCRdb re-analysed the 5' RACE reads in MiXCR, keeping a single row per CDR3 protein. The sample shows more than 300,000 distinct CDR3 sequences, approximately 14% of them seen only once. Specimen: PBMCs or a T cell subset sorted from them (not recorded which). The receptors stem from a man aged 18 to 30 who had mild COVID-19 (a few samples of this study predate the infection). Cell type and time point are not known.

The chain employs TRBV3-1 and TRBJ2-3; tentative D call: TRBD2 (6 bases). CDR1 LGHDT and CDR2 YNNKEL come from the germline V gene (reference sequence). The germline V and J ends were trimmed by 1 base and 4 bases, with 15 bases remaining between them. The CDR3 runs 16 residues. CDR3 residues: CASSQGTNRRSDTQYF. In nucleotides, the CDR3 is TGTGCCAGCAGCCAAGGGACTAATCGGAGGTCAGATACGCAGTATTTT.

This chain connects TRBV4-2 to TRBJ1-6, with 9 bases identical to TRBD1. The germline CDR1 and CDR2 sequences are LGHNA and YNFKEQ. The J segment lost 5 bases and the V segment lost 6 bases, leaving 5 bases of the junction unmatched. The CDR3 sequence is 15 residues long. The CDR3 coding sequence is TGTGCCAGCAGAACAGGGGGCGCCGATAATTCACCCCTCCACTTT. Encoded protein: CASRTGGADNSPLHF.

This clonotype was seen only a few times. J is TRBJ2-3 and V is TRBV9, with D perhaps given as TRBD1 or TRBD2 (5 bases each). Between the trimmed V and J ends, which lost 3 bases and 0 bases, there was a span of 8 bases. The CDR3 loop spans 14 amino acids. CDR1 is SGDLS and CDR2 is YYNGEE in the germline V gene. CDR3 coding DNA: TGTGCCAGCAGCGCCTGGGGGAGCACAGATACGCAGTATTTT. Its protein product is CASSAWGSTDTQYF.

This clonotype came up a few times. The CDR3 DNA sequence: TGTGCCAGCAGCGATCATGGGTGGGGGGCCACTGAAGCTTTCTTT. This gives the protein CASSDHGWGATEAFF. The rearrangement uses TRBV7-2 and TRBJ1-1; a possible D gene is TRBD1 (6 bases). Germline V gives CDR1 SGHTA, CDR2 FQGNSA. CDR3 length: 15 residues. The V end was cut by 5 bases, the J end by 4 bases, with 17 bases between.

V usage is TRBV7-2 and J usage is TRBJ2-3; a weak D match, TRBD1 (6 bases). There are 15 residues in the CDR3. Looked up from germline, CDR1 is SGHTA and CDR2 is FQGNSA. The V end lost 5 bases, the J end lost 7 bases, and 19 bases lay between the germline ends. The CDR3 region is CASSGRGYTGYTQYF. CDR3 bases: TGTGCCAGCAGCGGCAGGGGTTACACTGGATATACGCAGTATTTT.

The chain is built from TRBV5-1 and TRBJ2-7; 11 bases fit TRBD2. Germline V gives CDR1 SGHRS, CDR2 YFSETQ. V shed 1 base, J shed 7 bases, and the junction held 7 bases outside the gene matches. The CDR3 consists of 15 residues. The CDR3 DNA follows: TGCGCCAGCAGCTTGCCCCTAGCGGGGGGTGGTGAGCAGTACTTC. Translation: CASSLPLAGGGEQYF. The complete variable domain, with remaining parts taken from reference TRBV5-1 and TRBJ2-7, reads KAGVTQTPRYLIKTRGQQVTLSCSPISGHRSVSWYQQTPGQGLQFLFEYFSETQRNKGNFPGRFSGRQFSNSRSEMNVSTLELGDSALYLCASSLPLAGGGEQYFGPGTRLTVT.

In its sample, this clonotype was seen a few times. CDR3 DNA: TGCGCCAGCAGCCAAGGTACCAGATACAATGAGCAGTTCTTC. Its protein product is CASSQGTRYNEQFF. The V gene is TRBV4-1, the J gene TRBJ2-1; D gene uncertain. The CDR3 extends over 14 amino acids. CDR1 is MGHRA, CDR2 YSYEKL, per germline. V lost 1 base, J lost 4 bases, and 8 bases lay in between.

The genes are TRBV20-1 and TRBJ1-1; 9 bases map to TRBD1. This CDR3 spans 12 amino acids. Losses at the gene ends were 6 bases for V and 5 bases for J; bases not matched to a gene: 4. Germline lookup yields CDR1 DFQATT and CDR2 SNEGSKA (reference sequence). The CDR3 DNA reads TGCAGTGCACAGACAGGGGGGACTGAAGCTTTCTTT. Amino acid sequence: CSAQTGGTEAFF.

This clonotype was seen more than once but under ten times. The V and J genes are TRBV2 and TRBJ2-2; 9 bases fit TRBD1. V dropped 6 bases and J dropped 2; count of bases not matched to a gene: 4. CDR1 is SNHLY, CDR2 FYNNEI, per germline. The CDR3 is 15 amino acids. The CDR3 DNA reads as TGTGCCAGCAGGTTGGGACAGGGCAACACCGGGGAGCTGTTTTTT. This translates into CASRLGQGNTGELFF.

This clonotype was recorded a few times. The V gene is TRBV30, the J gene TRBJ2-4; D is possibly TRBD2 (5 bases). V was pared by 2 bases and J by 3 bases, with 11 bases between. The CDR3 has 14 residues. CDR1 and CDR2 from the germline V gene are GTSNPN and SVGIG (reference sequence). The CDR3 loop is CAWSWVGGKNIQYF. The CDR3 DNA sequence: TGTGCCTGGAGTTGGGTTGGAGGCAAAAACATTCAGTACTTC.

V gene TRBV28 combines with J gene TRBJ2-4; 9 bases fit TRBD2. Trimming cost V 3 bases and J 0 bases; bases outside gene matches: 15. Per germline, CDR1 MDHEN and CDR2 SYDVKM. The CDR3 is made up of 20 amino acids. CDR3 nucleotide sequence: TGTGCCAGCAGTTTGCCCCGAAACCCGACTAGCGGATTAGCCAAAAACATTCAGTACTTC. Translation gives CASSLPRNPTSGLAKNIQYF.

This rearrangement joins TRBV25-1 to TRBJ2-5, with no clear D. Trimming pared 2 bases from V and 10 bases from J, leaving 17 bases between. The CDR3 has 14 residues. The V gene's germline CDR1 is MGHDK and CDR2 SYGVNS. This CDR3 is CASSENLGPGDQYF. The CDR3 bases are TGTGCCAGCAGTGAAAATTTGGGTCCCGGCGACCAGTACTTC.

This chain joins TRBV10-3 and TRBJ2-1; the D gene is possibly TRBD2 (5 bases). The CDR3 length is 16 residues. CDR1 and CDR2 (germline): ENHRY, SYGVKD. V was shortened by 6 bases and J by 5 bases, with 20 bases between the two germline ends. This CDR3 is CAISPLAGGSHNEQFF. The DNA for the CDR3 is TGTGCCATCAGCCCATTGGCGGGTGGGTCCCACAATGAGCAGTTCTTC.

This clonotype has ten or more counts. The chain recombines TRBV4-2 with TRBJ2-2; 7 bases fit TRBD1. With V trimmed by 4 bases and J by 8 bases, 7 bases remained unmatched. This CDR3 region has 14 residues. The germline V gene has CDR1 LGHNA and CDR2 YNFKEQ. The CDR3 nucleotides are TGTGCCAGCAGCCCCTCACAGGGGCAAGGGGAGCTGTTTTTT. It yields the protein CASSPSQGQGELFF.

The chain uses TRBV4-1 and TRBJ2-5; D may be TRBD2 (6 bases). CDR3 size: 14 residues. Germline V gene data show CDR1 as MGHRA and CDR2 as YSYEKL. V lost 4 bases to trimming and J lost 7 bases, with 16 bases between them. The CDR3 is CASSRTGDFGTQYF. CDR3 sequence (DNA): TGCGCCAGCAGCCGGACCGGGGACTTTGGGACCCAGTACTTC.

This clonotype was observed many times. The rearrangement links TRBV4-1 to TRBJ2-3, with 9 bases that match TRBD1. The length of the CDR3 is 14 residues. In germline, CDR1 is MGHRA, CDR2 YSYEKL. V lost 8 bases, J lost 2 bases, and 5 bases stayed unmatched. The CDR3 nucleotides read TGCGCCAGCCGGGACAGGGTTTTCACAGATACGCAGTATTTT. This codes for CASRDRVFTDTQYF.

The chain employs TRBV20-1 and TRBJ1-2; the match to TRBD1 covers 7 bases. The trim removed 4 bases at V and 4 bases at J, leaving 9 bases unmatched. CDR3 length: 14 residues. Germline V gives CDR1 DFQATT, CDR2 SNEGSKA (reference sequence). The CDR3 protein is CSANTEGQTYGYTF. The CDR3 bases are TGCAGTGCTAACACCGAGGGACAGACCTATGGCTACACCTTC.

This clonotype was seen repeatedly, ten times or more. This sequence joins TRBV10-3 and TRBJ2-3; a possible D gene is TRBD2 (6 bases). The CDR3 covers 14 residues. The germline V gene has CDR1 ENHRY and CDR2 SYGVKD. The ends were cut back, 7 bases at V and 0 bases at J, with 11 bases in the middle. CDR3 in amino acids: CAINAGTSTDTQYF. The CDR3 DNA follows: TGTGCCATCAATGCGGGAACTAGCACAGATACGCAGTATTTT.

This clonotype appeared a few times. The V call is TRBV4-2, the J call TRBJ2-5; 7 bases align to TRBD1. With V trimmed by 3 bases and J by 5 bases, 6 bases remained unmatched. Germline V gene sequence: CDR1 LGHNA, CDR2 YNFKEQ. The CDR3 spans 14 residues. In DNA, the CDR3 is TGTGCCAGCAGCCAGCCAGGGGGACGTGAGACCCAGTACTTC. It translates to CASSQPGGRETQYF.

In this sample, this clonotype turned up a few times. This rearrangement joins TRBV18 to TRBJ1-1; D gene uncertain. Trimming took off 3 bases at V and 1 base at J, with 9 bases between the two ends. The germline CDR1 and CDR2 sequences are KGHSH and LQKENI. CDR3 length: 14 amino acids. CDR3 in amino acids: CASSPNFPNTEAFF. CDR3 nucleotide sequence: TGTGCCAGCTCACCGAACTTCCCGAACACTGAAGCTTTCTTT.

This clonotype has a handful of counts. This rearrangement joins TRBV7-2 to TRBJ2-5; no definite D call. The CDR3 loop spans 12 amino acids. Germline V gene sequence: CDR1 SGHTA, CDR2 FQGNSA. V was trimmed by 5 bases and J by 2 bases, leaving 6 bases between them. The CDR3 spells CASSDPQETQYF. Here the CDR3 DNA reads TGTGCCAGCAGCGACCCGCAAGAGACCCAGTACTTC.

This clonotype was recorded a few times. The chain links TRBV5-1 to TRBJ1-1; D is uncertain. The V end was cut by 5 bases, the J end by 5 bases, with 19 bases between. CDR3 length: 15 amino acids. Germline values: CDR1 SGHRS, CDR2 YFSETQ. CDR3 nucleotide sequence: TGCGCCAGCAGACCCATAGGGAGGAGTCAAACTGAAGCTTTCTTT. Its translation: CASRPIGRSQTEAFF.

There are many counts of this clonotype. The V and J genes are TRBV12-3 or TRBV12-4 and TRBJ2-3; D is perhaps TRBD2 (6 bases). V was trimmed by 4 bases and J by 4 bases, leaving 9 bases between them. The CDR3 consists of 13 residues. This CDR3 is CASSYGGADTQYF. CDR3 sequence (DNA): TGTGCCAGCAGTTACGGGGGAGCAGATACGCAGTATTTT.

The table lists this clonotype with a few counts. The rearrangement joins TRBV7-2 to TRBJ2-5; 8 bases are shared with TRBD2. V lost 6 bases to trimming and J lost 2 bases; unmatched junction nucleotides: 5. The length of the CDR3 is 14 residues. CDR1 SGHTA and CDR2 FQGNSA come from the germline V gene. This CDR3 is CASRQIAGQETQYF. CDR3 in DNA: TGTGCCAGCAGGCAAATAGCGGGGCAAGAGACCCAGTACTTC.

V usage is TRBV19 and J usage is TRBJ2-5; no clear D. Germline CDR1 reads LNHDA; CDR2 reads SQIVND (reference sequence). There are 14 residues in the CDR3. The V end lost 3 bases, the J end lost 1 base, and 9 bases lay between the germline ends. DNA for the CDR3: TGTGCCAGTAGTATCTATTTTGGCCAAGAGACCCAGTACTTC. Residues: CASSIYFGQETQYF.